This TCR beta chain was captured by sequencing in a study of long-term antiretroviral therapy in people with HIV. Version v3.0 of the immunoSEQ assay ran at survey level. Data came from immunoSEQ multiplex PCR; TCRdb stores just in-frame clones and leaves some out. The table records fewer than 25,000 clones, 95% of them present only once. Germline CDR1 reads KGHSH; CDR2 reads LQKENI. V lost 3 bases and J 6 bases, leaving 14 bases between the germline ends. The CDR3 loop spans 14 amino acids. PBMC samples from each donor numbered at least one pre-ART and at least two post-ART. V usage is TRBV18 and J usage is TRBJ2-5; the D call may be TRBD1 or TRBD2 (5 bases each). The sequence derives from a woman between 45 and 65 years old with HIV. The sample here was unsorted PBMCs, taken about 4.9 years after starting antiretroviral therapy. CDR3 sequence reads: CASSPGTPGKTQYF. The CDR3 nucleotides are TGTGCCAGCTCACCGGGGACCCCAGGGAAGACCCAGTACTTC.